This is a list of T cell receptor beta chains from one sample in a study of control samples from healthy donors and cancer patients. Assay used: immunoSEQ multiplex PCR; TCRdb lists only in-frame clones, some missing. Counted here are about 150,000 clones, roughly 94% occurring once; the ten biggest clones make up around 6.1%. Sequencing was performed on blood. All receptors come from a man aged 40-49 years in good health. Both conserved end residues are part of each CDR3. The D gene is left open where the match is weak. Expanded clones get a size class; other rows say once, few or many, or leave the size out.

TRBJ1-2	-	TRBV4-1	-	TGCGCCAGCAGCTCCGGGTCCACGGCTAACTATGGCTACACCTTC	CASSSGSTANYGYTF
TRBJ2-2	TRBD1	TRBV19	-	TGTGCCAGTAGTATAGGGGACAGGGTCGGCGGGGAGCTGTTTTTT	CASSIGDRVGGELFF
TRBJ2-3	-	TRBV24-1	-	TGTGCCACGGCCGTAAGAGTCACAGATACGCAGTATTTT	CATAVRVTDTQYF
TRBJ2-1	TRBD2	TRBV7-9	-	TGTGCCAGCAGCATGGGGACTAGCGGGTCATCCTACAATGAGCAGTTCTTC	CASSMGTSGSSYNEQFF
TRBJ2-1	TRBD2	TRBV18	-	TGTGCCAGCTCACCAGGGCTAGCGGACTCCTACAATGAGCAGTTCTTC	CASSPGLADSYNEQFF
TRBJ2-1	-	TRBV5-1	-	TGCGCCAGCAGCTTCGGGGGAGAGGAGCAGTTCTTC	CASSFGGEEQFF
TRBJ1-1	-	TRBV12-3/TRBV12-4	-	TGTGCCAGCAAACAGGGTCAGGGCACTGAAGCTTTCTTT	CASKQGQGTEAFF
TRBJ1-1	-	TRBV7-9	-	TGTGCCAGCAGCTCCTTATACGAAGCTTTCTTT	CASSSLYEAFF
TRBJ2-7	-	TRBV7-9	-	TGTGCCAGCAGCTCAGGAGTCTCGTTATCCTACGAGCAGTACTTC	CASSSGVSLSYEQYF
TRBJ1-6	TRBD1	TRBV19	-	TGTGCCAGTAGTTACAGGGGTAATTCACCCCTCCACTTT	CASSYRGNSPLHF
TRBJ2-7	-	TRBV7-2	-	TGTGCCAGCGGGGTGCAGGGGGGAATCTACGAGCAGTACTTC	CASGVQGGIYEQYF
TRBJ1-1	TRBD1	TRBV4-1	-	TGCGCCAGCAGCCTCCCCGGGACAGGGAACACTGAAGCTTTCTTT	CASSLPGTGNTEAFF
TRBJ1-6	TRBD1	TRBV2	-	TGTGCCAGCACCGACAGGGCTTATAATTCACCCCTCCACTTT	CASTDRAYNSPLHF
TRBJ1-6	TRBD1	TRBV2	-	TGTGCCAGCAGTGTAGCAGGGGGCCCTTCACCCCTCCACTTT	CASSVAGGPSPLHF
TRBJ1-1	TRBD1	TRBV6-5	-	TGTGCCAGCAGCTCCGAGACAGGGGACACTGAAGCTTTCTTT	CASSSETGDTEAFF
TRBJ2-1	-	TRBV7-3	-	TGTGCCAGCAGCTTAGCTTCCCGGACTTCACTCAATGAGCAGTTCTTC	CASSLASRTSLNEQFF
TRBJ2-1	-	TRBV7-2	-	TGTGCCAGCAGCTTAGCGGGGGCCCGGGGTGAGCAGTTCTTC	CASSLAGARGEQFF
TRBJ1-1	-	TRBV28	few	TGTGCCAGCAGGGTAGGTGCTGGGAACACTGAAGCTTTCTTT	CASRVGAGNTEAFF
TRBJ1-5	-	TRBV6-5	-	TGTGCCAGCAGTTACTCAGGGGGGGAAAATCAGCCCCAGCATTTT	CASSYSGGENQPQHF
TRBJ2-3	-	TRBV7-2	-	TGTGCCAGCAGCCTTTCTGGGACTGCTGATACGCAGTATTTT	CASSLSGTADTQYF
TRBJ1-6	-	TRBV28	-	TGTGCCAGCAGTTTAAAGGGGCCTGCGGGCTATAATAATTCACCCCTCCACTTT	CASSLKGPAGYNNSPLHF
TRBJ1-1	TRBD1	TRBV18	-	TGTGCCAGCGGCGCAGGGGGCAACACTGAAGCTTTCTTT	CASGAGGNTEAFF
TRBJ1-6	-	TRBV11-3	-	TGTGCCAGCAGCACGGGACGGGAGAATTCACCCCTCCACTTT	CASSTGRENSPLHF
TRBJ1-2	-	TRBV4-1	-	TGCGCCAGCAGCCCCCTAAGGGGCAGGGTGGACTATGGCTACACCTTC	CASSPLRGRVDYGYTF
TRBJ2-7	-	TRBV7-9	few	TGTGCCAGCAGCTTAGAGGACTACGAGCAGTACTTC	CASSLEDYEQYF
TRBJ2-2	TRBD1	TRBV10-2	-	TGCGCCAGCAGTGAGTCGGGGACAGCCACCGGGGAGCTGTTTTTT	CASSESGTATGELFF
TRBJ1-1	-	TRBV28	-	TGTGCCAGCAGTTTGAGGCACACTGAAGCTTTCTTT	CASSLRHTEAFF
TRBJ1-5	-	TRBV2	few	TGTGCCAGCAGTTTATGGCCTCTCAATCAGCCCCAGCATTTT	CASSLWPLNQPQHF
TRBJ2-3	TRBD2	TRBV5-6	-	TGTGCCAGCAGTTACTCTAGCGGAGATACGCAGTATTTT	CASSYSSGDTQYF
TRBJ1-5	-	TRBV27	-	TGTGCCAGCAGTTTACTACTCGGTCAGCCCCAGCATTTT	CASSLLLGQPQHF
TRBJ1-1	TRBD1	TRBV19	-	TGTGCCAGTGGTGACAGGGGCACTGAAGCTTTCTTT	CASGDRGTEAFF
TRBJ2-3	-	TRBV5-6	once	TGTGCCAGCAGCTTGGACCGCCTCCTGAGCGACACCACAGATACGCAGTATTTT	CASSLDRLLSDTTDTQYF
TRBJ1-1	-	TRBV18	-	TGTGCCACCCAACGGGGGGGGAACACTGAAGCTTTCTTT	CATQRGGNTEAFF
TRBJ1-2	-	TRBV12-3/TRBV12-4	-	TGTGCCAGCAGTTTGACTTTGGTCTGGACCTCCACCTTC	CASSLTLVWTSTF
TRBJ2-7	-	TRBV18	-	TGTGCCAGCCTAAACCGACAGGGACTTTCCTACGAGCAGTACTTC	CASLNRQGLSYEQYF
TRBJ1-3	-	TRBV19	-	TGTGCCAGTAGTCTCTGGACAATCTCTGGAAACACCATATATTTT	CASSLWTISGNTIYF
TRBJ2-3	TRBD2	TRBV6-5	-	TGTGCCATCACAAGAGCGGGGGGGATAGATACGCAGTATTTT	CAITRAGGIDTQYF
TRBJ1-2	TRBD1	TRBV7-2	-	TGTGCCAGCAGATACGGGGACAGGGGTATTGGCTACACCTTC	CASRYGDRGIGYTF
TRBJ2-1	-	TRBV7-9	-	TGTGCCAGCAGCACTAGGAGATCTAGCAAGAATGAGCAGTTCTTC	CASSTRRSSKNEQFF
TRBJ1-1	TRBD1	TRBV19	once	TGTGCCAGTAGTATACGGGACAGGGGCACTGAAGCTTTCTTT	CASSIRDRGTEAFF
TRBJ1-1	-	TRBV27	-	TGTGCCAGCAGTCGGGCGGGGCCGGTGATGAACACTGAAGCTTTCTTT	CASSRAGPVMNTEAFF
TRBJ1-2	-	TRBV9	-	TGTGCCAGCAGCGCTGTTACAGGGTATGGCTACACCTTC	CASSAVTGYGYTF
TRBJ1-4	-	TRBV28	-	TGTGCCAGCAGTTTACATGGGGGCGGGAATGAAAAACTGTTTTTT	CASSLHGGGNEKLFF
TRBJ1-6	-	TRBV2	-	TGTGCCAGCAGAGCAAACAGTTATTCACCCCTCCACTTT	CASRANSYSPLHF
TRBJ2-5	TRBD2	TRBV2	-	TGTGCCAGCAGTGAACTAGCGGGGGGGTCTGAGACCCAGTACTTC	CASSELAGGSETQYF
TRBJ2-1	-	TRBV24-1	-	TGTGCCACCAGTGATGTCGGGGCAGAACCCTACAATGAGCAGTTCTTC	CATSDVGAEPYNEQFF
TRBJ1-1	-	TRBV14	few	TGTGCCAGCAGCCAAGATGGCGGACGCCCGGAAGCTTTCTTT	CASSQDGGRPEAFF
TRBJ1-1	-	TRBV4-1	-	TGCGCCAGCAGCCAAGTCCCTAACACTGAAGCTTTCTTT	CASSQVPNTEAFF
TRBJ1-3	-	TRBV19	-	TGTGCCAGTAGGAGGACAGTCTCTGGAAACACCATATATTTT	CASRRTVSGNTIYF
TRBJ2-3	TRBD2	TRBV7-8	-	TGTGCCAGCAGCTTAGCGCTGGGAGGGACGACAGATACGCAGTATTTT	CASSLALGGTTDTQYF
TRBJ1-1	-	TRBV12-3/TRBV12-4	-	TGTGCCAGCAGTGGATACGGGCCGTGGGGAGCTTTCTTT	CASSGYGPWGAFF
TRBJ1-4	-	TRBV14	-	TGTGCCAGCAGCCCGGCCCAAGGGCGAGCGGGAGAAAAACTGTTTTTT	CASSPAQGRAGEKLFF
TRBJ1-2	TRBD1	TRBV6-5	-	TGTGCCAGCAGTTACGATACAGGGGGCTACTATGGCTACACCTTC	CASSYDTGGYYGYTF
TRBJ1-1	-	TRBV12-3/TRBV12-4	-	TGTGCCAGCAGTCGGGACCAAGAGGCCGAAGCTTTCTTT	CASSRDQEAEAFF